This T cell receptor (beta chain) was obtained from a study of blood T cell repertoires in COVID-19. It was during active infection that Seattle patients were enrolled and then longitudinally followed. Produced via immunoSEQ multiplex PCR; TCRdb's table is partial and in-frame only. The sample holds 310,000 or so clones, 80% to 95% seen once. The receptor's source is a woman aged 30 to 39 with COVID-19, enrolled during active disease. The sample comprised peripheral blood.

The CDR3 sequence is CASSSSDRGETQYF. The CDR3 DNA follows: TGTGCCAGCAGCTCCTCAGACAGGGGCGAGACCCAGTACTTC. The V gene is TRBV7-9, the J gene TRBJ2-5, with 8 bases fitting TRBD1. This CDR3 comprises 14 residues. Looked up from germline, CDR1 is SEHNR and CDR2 is FQNEAQ (reference sequence). J was trimmed by 5 bases and V by 4 bases; bases with no gene match: 6.